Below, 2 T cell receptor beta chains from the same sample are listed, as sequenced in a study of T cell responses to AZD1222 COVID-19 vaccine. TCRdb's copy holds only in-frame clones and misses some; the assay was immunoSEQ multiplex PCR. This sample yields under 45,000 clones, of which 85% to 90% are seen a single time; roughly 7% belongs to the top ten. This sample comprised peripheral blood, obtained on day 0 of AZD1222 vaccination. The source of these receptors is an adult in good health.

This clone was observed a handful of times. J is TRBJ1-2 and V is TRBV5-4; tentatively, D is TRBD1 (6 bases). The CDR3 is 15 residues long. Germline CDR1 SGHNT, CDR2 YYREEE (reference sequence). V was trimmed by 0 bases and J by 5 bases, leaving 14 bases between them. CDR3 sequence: CASSLATGDLYGYTF. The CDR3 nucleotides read TGTGCCAGCAGCTTGGCGACAGGTGACCTATATGGCTACACCTTC.

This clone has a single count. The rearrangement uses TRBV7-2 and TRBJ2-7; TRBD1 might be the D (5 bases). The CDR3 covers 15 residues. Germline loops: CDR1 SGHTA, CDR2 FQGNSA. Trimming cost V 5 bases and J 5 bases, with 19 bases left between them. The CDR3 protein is CASSLQGIGLNEQYF. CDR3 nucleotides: TGTGCCAGCAGCCTTCAGGGTATAGGTTTGAACGAGCAGTACTTC.